This T cell receptor (beta chain) was found in a study of blood T cells in healthy people across ages. With regard to this clonotype: The antigen is not known.

The study, taken as a whole, reports: What prevented conclusive comparison of naive and antigen-experienced cells was that PBMCs were unsorted.

CDR1 and CDR2 (germline): SGHVS, FNYEAQ. The CDR3 runs to 16 residues. Trimming removed 5 bases at V and 0 bases at J, with 15 bases between. It was with a sample-barcoded 5' primer and a J-beta primer mix that a second PCR of roughly 7 to 12 cycles was run. Each CDR3 protein gets one entry after TCRdb re-called the 5' RACE reads with MiXCR. The repertoire consists of some 1,500,000 distinct CDR3 sequences, with approximately 43% occurring once and the leading ten covering just over 4%. The donors, healthy Caucasians from Russia, were aged roughly 6 to 90. Every sample had a minimum of 6.5 million PBMCs isolated.

This clonotype originated in a woman in her late teens or twenties in good health. The J gene is TRBJ2-3, the V gene TRBV7-6; no reliable D call. The sequenced sample consisted of blood. As DNA, the CDR3 is TGTGCCAGCAGCCCGGTAATACAGCCTAGCACAGATACGCAGTATTTT. This sequence encodes CASSPVIQPSTDTQYF.